This T cell receptor (beta chain) was sequenced for a study of cytomegalovirus exposure and HLA in healthy donors. Vbeta (60) and Jbeta (13) primers were used in the PCR. Profiling relied on immunoSEQ multiplex PCR, and the TCRdb table lists in-frame clones only, not all of them. The repertoire holds over 150,000 clones, with about 76% as singletons. Study-wide results and caveats: There were 160 or so TCR beta chains listed as cytomegalovirus-associated.

V was clipped by 10 bases and J by 2 bases; unmatched bases: 4. This CDR3 is built from 13 residues. Germline V CDR1 and CDR2: SEHNR, FQNEAQ (reference sequence). Regarding this clone: Its matching antigen is unknown.

The sample taken for sequencing was PBMCs. The sequence was collected from a middle-aged woman in good health and CMV-seropositive. The chain employs TRBV7-9 and TRBJ2-1; TRBD1 matches at 8 bases. CDR3 in amino acids: CATEGQAYNEQFF. As DNA, the CDR3 is TGTGCCACCGAGGGACAGGCCTACAATGAGCAGTTCTTC.